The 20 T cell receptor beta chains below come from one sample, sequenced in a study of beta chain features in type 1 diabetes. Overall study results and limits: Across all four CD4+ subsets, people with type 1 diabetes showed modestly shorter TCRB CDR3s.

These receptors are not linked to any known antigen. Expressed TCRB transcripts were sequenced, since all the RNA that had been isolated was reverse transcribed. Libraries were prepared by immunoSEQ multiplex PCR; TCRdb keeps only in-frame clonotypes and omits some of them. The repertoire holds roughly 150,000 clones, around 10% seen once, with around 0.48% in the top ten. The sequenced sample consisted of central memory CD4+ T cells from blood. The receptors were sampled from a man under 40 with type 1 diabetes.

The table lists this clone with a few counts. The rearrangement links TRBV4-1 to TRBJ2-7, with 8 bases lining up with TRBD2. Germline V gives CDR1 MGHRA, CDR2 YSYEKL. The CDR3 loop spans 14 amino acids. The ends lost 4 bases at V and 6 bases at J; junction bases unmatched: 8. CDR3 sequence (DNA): TGCGCCAGCAGCCCTGGACTAGCTTATGGCGAGCAGTACTTC. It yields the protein CASSPGLAYGEQYF.

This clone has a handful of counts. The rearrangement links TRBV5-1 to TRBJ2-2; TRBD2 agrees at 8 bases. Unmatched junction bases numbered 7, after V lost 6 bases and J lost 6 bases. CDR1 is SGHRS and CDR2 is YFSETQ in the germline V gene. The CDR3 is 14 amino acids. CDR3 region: CASTAGGVSGELFF. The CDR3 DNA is TGCGCCAGCACGGCGGGAGGTGTTTCCGGGGAGCTGTTTTTT.

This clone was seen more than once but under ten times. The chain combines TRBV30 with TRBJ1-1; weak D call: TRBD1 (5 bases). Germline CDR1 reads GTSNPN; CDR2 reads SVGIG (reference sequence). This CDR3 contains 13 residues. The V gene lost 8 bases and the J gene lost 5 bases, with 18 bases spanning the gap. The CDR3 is CARTDSVGTEAFF. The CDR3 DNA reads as TGTGCCAGAACTGACAGTGTGGGAACTGAAGCTTTCTTT.

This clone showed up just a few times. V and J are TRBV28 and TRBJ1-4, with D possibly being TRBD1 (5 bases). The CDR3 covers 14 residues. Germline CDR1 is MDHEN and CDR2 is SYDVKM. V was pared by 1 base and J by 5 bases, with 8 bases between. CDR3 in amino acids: CASSLYSGNEKLFF. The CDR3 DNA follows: TGTGCCAGCAGTTTATATTCAGGGAATGAAAAACTGTTTTTT.

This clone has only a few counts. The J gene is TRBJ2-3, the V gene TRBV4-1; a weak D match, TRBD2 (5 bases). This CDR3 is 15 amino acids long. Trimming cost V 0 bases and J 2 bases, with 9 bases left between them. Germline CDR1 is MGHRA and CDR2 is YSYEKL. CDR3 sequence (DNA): TGCGCCAGCAGCCAAGAAGCGGAGTTCACAGATACGCAGTATTTT. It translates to CASSQEAEFTDTQYF.

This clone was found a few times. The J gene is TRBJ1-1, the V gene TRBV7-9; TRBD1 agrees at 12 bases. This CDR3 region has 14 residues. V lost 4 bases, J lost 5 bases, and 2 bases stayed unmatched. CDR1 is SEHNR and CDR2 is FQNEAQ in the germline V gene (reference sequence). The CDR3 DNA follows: TGTGCCAGCAGCTCGGGACAGGGGGCTACTGAAGCTTTCTTT. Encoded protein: CASSSGQGATEAFF.

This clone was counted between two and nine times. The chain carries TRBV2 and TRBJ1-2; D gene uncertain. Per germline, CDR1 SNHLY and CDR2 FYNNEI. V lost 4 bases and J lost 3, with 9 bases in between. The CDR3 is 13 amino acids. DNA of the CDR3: TGTGCCAGCAGTGTTGGAGTGGACTATGGCTACACCTTC. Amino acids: CASSVGVDYGYTF.

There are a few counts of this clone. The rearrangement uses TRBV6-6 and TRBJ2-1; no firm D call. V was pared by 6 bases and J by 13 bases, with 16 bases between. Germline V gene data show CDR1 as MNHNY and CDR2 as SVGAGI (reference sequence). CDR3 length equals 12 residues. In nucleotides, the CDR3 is TGTGCCAGCAGCCCAAGTACAGAGACACAGTTCTTC. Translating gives CASSPSTETQFF.

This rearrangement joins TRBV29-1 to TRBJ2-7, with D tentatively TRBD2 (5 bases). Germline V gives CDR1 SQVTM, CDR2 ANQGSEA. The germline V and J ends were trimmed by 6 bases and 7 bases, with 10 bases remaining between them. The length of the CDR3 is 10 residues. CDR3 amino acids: CSVQTGEQYF. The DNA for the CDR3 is TGCAGCGTGCAAACGGGGGAGCAGTACTTC.

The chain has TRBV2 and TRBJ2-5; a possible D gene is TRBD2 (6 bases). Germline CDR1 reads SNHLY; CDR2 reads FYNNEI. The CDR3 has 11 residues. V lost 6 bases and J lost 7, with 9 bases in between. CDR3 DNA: TGTGCCAGCAGGGGGGGTTGGACCCAGTACTTC. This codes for CASRGGWTQYF.

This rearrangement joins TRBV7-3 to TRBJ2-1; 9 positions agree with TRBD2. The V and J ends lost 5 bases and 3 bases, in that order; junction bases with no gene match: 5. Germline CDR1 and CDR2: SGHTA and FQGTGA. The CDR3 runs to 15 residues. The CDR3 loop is CASSQGLAVYNEQFF. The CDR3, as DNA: TGTGCCAGCAGCCAGGGACTAGCAGTCTACAATGAGCAGTTCTTC.

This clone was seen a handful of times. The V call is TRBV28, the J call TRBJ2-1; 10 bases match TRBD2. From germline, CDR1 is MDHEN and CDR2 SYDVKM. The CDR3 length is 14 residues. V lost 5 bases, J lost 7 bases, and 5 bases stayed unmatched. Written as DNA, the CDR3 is TGTGCCAGCAGTCCTAGCGGGAGTAGAAATGAGCAGTTCTTC. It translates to CASSPSGSRNEQFF.

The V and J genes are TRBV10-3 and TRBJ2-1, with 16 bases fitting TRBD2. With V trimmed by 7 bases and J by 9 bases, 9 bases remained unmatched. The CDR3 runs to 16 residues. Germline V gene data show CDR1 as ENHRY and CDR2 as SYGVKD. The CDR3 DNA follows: TGTGCCATCAACCTGGGACTAGCGGGAGGGAAGGGTGAGCAGTTCTTC. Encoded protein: CAINLGLAGGKGEQFF.

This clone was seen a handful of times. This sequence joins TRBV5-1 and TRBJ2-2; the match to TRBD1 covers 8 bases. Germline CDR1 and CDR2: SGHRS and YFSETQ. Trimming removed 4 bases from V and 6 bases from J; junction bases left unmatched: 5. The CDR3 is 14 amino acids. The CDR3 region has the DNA TGCGCCAGCAGCCCGCCGGACAGGGCCGGGGAGCTGTTTTTT. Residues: CASSPPDRAGELFF.

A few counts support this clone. The CDR3 DNA sequence: TGTGCCAGCTCACCACCCAGTCAAAACATTCAGTACTTC. This gives the protein CASSPPSQNIQYF. This rearrangement joins TRBV18 to TRBJ2-4; D gene unclear. V was trimmed by 0 bases and J by 5 bases, leaving 5 bases between them. The germline V gene has CDR1 KGHSH and CDR2 LQKENI. This CDR3 has 13 amino acids.

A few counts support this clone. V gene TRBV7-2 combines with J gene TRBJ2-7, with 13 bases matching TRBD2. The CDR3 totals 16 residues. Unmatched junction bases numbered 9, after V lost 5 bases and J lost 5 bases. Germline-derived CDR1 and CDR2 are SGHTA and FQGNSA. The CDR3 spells CASSPRTSGRVDEQYF. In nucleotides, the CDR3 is TGTGCCAGCAGCCCCCGGACTAGCGGGAGAGTCGACGAGCAGTACTTC.

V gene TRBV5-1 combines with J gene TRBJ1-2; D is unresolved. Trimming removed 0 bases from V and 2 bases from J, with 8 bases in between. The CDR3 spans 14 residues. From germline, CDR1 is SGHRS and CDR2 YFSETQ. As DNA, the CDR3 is TGCGCCAGCAGCTTGGACAGCAAGAACTATGGCTACACCTTC. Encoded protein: CASSLDSKNYGYTF.

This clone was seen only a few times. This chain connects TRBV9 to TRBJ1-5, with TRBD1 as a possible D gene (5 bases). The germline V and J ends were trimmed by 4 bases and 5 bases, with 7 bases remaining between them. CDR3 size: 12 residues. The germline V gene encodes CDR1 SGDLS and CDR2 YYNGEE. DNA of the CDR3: TGTGCCAGCAGCAAAGGGGATCAGCCCCAGCATTTT. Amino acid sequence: CASSKGDQPQHF.

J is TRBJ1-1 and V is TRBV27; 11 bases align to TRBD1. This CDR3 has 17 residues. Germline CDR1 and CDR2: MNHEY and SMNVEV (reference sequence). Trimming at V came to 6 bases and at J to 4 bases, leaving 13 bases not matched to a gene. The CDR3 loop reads CASRERPRDRGGTEAFF. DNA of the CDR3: TGTGCCAGCAGGGAACGCCCCCGGGACAGGGGGGGCACTGAAGCTTTCTTT.

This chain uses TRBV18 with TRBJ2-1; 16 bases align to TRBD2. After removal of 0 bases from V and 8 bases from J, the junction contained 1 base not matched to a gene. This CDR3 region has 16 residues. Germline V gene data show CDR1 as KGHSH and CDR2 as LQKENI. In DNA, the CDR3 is TGTGCCAGCTCACCACCGGGACTAGCGGGAGGGGATGAGCAGTTCTTC. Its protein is CASSPPGLAGGDEQFF. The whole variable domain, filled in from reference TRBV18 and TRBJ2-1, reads NAGVMQNPRHLVRRRGQEARLRCSPMKGHSHVYWYRQLPEEGLKFMVYLQKENIIDESGMPKERFSAEFPKEGPSILRIQQVVRGDSAAYFCASSPPGLAGGDEQFFGPGTRLTVL.